The T cell receptor (beta chain) described here comes from a study of shared T cell receptors in the human thymus. CDR1 and CDR2 (germline): SGHAT, FQNNGV. There are 17 residues in the CDR3. V dropped 4 bases and J dropped 6 bases, with 24 bases sitting between them. This clone turned up a few times. Assay used: immunoSEQ multiplex PCR; TCRdb lists only in-frame clones, some missing. The table lists 450,000 to 650,000 clones, approximately 80% of them singletons. This sample also belongs to another study, concerning human thymus T cells. That paper adds: Infants, healthy and Finnish, who were having corrective surgery for congenital heart defects served as donors. Resected material from corrective heart surgery provided the thymus tissue analysed. Within thymic and blood repertoires, V and J gene usage appeared to be biased.

This clonotype was sampled from a boy under two years old with a congenital heart defect. Specimen: thymocytes. The rearrangement uses TRBV11-2 and TRBJ1-2; no definite D call. The CDR3 sequence is CASSSQPPPEWQNGYTF. CDR3 sequence (DNA): TGTGCCAGCAGCTCCCAACCCCCCCCGGAGTGGCAGAATGGCTACACCTTC.